This T cell receptor (beta chain) was sequenced during a study of human T cells and chemical hapten exposure. Whole-study context: Small pooled library volume differences mainly caused per-sample TCR yield variation.

This CDR3 spans 15 amino acids. Trimming cost V 1 base and J 2 bases, with 10 bases left between them. Germline values: CDR1 SEHNR, CDR2 FQNEAQ (reference sequence). This clonotype came up many times. During construction of the library, unique molecular identifiers were attached to individual cDNA molecules for quantitative, reproducible TCR counting. Per the authors' pipeline: Samples had a median of 95,638 TCRs, ranging about 20,000 to 750,000. TCRdb re-called the RACE reads through MiXCR, storing one row per CDR3 protein. The authors' filters were not applied to this entry. Here the sample spans about 45,000 distinct CDR3 sequences, approximately 4.7% being singletons. Time point specified: healthy volunteer bleed at 2 weeks. Researchers extracted total RNA from unfractionated whole blood.

The chain has TRBV7-9 and TRBJ2-3, with unresolved D. Sequencing used whole blood. The clonotype was recovered from a female donor in good health. Some clones in this sample may be carry-over from other donors' samples. This CDR3 reads CASSLGVGSTDTQYF. For the CDR3, the DNA is TGTGCCAGCAGCTTAGGAGTAGGATCCACAGATACGCAGTATTTT.